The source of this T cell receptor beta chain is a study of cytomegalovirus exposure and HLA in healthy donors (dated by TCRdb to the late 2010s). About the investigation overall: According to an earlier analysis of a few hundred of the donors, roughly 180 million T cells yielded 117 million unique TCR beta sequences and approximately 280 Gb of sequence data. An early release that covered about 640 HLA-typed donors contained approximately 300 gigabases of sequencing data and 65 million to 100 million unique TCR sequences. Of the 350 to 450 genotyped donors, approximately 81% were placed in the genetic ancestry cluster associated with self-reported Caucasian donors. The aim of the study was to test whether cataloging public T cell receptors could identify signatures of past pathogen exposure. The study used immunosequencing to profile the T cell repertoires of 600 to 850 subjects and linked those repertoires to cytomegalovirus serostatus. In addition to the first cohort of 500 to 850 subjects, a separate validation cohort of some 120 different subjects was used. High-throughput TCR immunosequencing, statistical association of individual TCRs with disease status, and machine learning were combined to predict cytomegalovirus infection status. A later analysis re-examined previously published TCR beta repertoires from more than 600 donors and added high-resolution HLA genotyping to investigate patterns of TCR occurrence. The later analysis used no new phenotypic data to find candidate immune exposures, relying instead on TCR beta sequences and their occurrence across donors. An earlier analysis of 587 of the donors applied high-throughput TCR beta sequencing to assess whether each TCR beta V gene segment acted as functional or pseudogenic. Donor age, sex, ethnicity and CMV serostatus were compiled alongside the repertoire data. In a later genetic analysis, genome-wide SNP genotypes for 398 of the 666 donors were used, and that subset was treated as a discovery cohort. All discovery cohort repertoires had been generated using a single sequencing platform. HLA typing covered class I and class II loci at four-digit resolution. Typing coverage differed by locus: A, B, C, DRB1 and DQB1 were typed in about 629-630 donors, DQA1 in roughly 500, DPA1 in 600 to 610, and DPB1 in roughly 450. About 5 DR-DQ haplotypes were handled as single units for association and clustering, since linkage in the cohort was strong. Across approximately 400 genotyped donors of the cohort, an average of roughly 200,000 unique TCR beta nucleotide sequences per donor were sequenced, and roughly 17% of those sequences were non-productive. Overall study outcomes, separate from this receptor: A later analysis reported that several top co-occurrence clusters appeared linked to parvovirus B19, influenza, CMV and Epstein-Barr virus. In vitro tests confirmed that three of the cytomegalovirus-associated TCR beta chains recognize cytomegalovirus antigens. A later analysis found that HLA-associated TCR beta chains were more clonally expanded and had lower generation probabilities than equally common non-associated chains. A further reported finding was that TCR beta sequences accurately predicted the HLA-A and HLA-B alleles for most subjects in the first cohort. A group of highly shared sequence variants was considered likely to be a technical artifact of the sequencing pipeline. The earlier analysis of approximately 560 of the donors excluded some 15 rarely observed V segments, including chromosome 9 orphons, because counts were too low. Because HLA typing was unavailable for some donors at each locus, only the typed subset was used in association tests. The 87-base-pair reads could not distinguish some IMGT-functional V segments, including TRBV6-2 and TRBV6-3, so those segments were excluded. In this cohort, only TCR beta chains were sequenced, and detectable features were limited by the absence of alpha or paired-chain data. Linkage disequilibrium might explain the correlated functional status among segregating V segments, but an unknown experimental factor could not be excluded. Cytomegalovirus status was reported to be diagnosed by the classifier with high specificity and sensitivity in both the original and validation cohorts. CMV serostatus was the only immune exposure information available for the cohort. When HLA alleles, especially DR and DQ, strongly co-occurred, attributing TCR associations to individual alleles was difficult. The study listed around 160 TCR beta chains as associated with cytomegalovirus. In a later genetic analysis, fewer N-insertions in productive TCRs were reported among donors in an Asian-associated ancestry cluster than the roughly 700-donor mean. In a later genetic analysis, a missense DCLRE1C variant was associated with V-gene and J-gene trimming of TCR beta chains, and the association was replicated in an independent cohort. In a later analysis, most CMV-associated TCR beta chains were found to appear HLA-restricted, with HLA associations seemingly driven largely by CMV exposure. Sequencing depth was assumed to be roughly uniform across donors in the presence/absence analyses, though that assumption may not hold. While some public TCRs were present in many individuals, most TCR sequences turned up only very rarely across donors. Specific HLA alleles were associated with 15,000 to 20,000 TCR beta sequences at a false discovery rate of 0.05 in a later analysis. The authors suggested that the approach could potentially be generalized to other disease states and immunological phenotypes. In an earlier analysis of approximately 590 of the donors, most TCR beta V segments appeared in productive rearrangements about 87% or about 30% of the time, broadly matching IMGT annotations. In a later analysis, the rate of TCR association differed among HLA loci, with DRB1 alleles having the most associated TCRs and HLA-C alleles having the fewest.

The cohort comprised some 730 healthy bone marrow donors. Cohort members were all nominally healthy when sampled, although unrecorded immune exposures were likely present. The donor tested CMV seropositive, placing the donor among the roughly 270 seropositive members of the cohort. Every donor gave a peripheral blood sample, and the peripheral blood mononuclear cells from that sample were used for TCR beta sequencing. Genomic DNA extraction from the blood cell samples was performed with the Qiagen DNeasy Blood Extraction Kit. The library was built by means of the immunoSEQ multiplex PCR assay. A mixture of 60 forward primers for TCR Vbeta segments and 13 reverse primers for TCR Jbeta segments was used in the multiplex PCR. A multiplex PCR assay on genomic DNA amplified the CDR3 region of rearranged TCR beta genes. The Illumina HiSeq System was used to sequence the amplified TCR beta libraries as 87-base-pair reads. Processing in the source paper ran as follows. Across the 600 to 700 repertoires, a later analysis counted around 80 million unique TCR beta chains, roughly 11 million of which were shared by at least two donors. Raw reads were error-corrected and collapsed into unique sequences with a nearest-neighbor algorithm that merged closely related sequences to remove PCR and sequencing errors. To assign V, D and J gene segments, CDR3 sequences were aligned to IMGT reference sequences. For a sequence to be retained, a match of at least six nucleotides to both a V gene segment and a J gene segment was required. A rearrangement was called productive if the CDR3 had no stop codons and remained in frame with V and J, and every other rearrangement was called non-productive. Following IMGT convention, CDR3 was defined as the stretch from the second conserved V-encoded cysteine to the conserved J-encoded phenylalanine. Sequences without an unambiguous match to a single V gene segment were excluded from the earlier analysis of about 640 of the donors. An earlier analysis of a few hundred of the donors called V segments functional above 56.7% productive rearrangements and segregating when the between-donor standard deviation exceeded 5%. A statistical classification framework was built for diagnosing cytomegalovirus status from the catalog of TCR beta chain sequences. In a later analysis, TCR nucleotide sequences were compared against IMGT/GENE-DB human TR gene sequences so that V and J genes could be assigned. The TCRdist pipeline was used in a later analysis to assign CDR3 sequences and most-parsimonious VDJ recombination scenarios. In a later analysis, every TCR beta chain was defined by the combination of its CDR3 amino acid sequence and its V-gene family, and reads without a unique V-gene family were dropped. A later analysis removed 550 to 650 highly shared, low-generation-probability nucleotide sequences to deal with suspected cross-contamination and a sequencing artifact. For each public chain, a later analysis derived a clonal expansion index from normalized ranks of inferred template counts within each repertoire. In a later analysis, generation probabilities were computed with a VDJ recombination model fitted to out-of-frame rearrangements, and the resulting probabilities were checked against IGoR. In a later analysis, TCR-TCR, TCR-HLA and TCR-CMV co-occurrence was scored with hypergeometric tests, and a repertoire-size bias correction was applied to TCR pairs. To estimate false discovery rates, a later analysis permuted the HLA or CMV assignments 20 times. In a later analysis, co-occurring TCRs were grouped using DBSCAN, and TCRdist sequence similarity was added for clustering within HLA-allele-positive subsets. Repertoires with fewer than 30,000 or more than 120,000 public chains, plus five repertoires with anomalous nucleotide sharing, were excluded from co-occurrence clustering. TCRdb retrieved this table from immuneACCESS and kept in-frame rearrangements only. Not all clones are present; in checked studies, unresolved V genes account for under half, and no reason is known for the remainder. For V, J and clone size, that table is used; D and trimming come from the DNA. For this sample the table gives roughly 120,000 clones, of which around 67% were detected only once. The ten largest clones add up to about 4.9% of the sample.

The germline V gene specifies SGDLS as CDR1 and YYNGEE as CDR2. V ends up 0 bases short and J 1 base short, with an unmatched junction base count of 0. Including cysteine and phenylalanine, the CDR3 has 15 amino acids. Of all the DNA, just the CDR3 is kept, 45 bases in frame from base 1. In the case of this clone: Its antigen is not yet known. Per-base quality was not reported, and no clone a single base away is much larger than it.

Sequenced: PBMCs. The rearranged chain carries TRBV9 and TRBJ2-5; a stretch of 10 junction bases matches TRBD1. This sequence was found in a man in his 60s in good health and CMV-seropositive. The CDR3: CASSVGTGGQETQYF. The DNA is TGTGCCAGCAGCGTAGGGACAGGGGGCCAAGAGACCCAGTACTTC. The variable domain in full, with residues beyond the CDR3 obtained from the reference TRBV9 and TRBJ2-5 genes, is DSGVTQTPKHLITATGQRVTLRCSPRSGDLSVYWYQQSLDQGLQFLIQYYNGEERAKGNILERFSAQQFPDLHSELNLSSLELGDSALYFCASSVGTGGQETQYFGPGTRLLVL.